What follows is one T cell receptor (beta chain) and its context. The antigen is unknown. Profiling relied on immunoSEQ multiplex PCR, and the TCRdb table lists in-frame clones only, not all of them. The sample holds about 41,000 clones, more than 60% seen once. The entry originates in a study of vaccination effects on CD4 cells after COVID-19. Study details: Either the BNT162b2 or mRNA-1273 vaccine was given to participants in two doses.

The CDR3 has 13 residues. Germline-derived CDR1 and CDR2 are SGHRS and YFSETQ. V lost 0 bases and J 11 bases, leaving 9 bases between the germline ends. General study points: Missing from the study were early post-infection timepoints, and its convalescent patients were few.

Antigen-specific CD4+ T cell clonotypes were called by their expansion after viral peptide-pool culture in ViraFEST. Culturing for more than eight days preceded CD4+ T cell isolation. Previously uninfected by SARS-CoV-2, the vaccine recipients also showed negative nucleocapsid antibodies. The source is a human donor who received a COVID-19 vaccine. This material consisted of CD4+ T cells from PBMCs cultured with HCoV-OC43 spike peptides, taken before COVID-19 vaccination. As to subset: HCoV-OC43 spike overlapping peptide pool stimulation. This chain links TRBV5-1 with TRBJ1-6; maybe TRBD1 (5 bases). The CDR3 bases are TGCGCCAGCAGCTTGGCCGACAGAACACCCCTCCACTTT. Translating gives CASSLADRTPLHF. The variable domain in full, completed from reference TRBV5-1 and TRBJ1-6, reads KAGVTQTPRYLIKTRGQQVTLSCSPISGHRSVSWYQQTPGQGLQFLFEYFSETQRNKGNFPGRFSGRQFSNSRSEMNVSTLELGDSALYLCASSLADRTPLHFGNGTRLTVT.